This T cell receptor beta chain comes out of a study of CD8+ T cells in alopecia areata. Whole-study results and caveats: Normal scalp showed lower clonality than lesional scalp, especially alopecia totalis/universalis.

Treatment defined: oral pan-JAK inhibitor, 5-10 mg twice daily. Using a FACSAria, the CD4+ and CD8+ T cells were sorted from the PBMCs. Sequencing relied on a cDNA template that was reverse transcribed from extracted RNA. Only in-frame clones appear in the TCRdb table, and some are missing; sequencing was by immunoSEQ multiplex PCR. The repertoire holds about 210,000 clones, around two fifths seen once, with about 2.6% in the top ten. Trimming shortened V by 7 bases and J by 2 bases, and 13 bases separated the two germline ends. From germline, CDR1 is MNHNY and CDR2 SVGAGI (reference sequence). CDR3 length: 14 residues. This clone was counted between two and nine times. Its antigen remains unknown.

The genes are TRBV6-6 and TRBJ2-3, with a possible D match to TRBD1 (6 bases). The specimen comprised CD4+ T cells sorted from blood, sampled at approximately week 36, from a patient treated with tofacitinib. The receptor's source is a human donor with alopecia areata. The CDR3 protein is CASTLRTDTDTQYF. CDR3 nucleotide sequence: TGTGCCAGCACCCTCAGGACAGACACAGATACGCAGTATTTT.